This T cell receptor (beta chain) was found in a study of blood T cell repertoires in COVID-19. Assay: immunoSEQ multiplex PCR; the TCRdb copy retains only in-frame clones and omits some. This sample has 150,000 to 200,000 clones, with roughly 94% found just once. Germline assignment: CDR1 SGHRS and CDR2 YFSETQ. CDR3 length: 15 residues. Deletions cut 2 bases from V and 4 bases from J, with 15 bases between. This sequence joins TRBV5-1 and TRBJ1-1, with D perhaps matching TRBD1 (5 bases). Input material: peripheral blood. The source of this sequence is a man younger than 40 with COVID-19, enrolled during active disease. The CDR3 DNA reads as TGCGCCAGCAGCTTCGCCGGGCAGGGCGGCACTGAAGCTTTCTTT. It codes for CASSFAGQGGTEAFF.